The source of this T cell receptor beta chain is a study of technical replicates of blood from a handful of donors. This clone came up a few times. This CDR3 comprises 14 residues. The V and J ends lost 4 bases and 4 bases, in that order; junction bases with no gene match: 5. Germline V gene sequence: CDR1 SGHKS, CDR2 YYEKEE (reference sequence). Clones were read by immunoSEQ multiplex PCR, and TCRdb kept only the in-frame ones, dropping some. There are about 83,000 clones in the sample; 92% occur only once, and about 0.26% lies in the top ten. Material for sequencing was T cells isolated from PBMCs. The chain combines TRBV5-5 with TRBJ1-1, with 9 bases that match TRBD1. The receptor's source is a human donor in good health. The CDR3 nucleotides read TGTGCCAGCAGCAAGGGACAGGGCGTCACTGAAGCTTTCTTT. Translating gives CASSKGQGVTEAFF.